These T cell receptor beta chains were read from a single sample in a study of cytomegalovirus exposure and HLA in healthy donors. Generated by immunoSEQ multiplex PCR, the TCRdb table keeps only in-frame clones and is missing some. Here the sample spans around 150,000 clones, around 80% being singletons. The source material was PBMCs. The receptors were gathered from a man aged 30 to 39 in good health and CMV-seronegative. Both conserved end residues are part of each CDR3. The D gene is left open where the match is weak. Rows give clone size only sometimes, using once, few, many, or a class for an expanded clone.

CDR3 | DNA | V | D | length | size | J
CASSYGRHSYEQYF | TGTGCCAGCAGTTACGGGAGACACTCCTACGAGCAGTACTTC | TRBV6-5 | . | 14 | . | TRBJ2-7
CASSEPGTGSTDTQYF | TGCGCCAGCAGTGAACCCGGGACAGGGAGCACAGATACGCAGTATTTT | TRBV10-1 | TRBD1 | 16 | . | TRBJ2-3
CASSRDRNTEAFF | TGTGCCAGCAGCCGGGACAGGAACACTGAAGCTTTCTTT | TRBV7-8 | TRBD1 | 13 | . | TRBJ1-1
CASSLPGQPEAFF | TGTGCCAGCAGCTTGCCGGGACAACCTGAAGCTTTCTTT | TRBV5-4 | . | 13 | . | TRBJ1-1
CASSTDREYTEAFF | TGCGCCAGCAGCACGGACAGGGAGTACACTGAAGCTTTCTTT | TRBV5-1 | TRBD1 | 14 | . | TRBJ1-1
CASSWDRGPSYEQYF | TGCGCCAGCAGTTGGGACAGGGGTCCCTCCTACGAGCAGTACTTC | TRBV23-1 | TRBD1 | 15 | once | TRBJ2-7
CASSLSPQDSYNEQFF | TGTGCCAGCAGCTTAAGCCCCCAGGACAGCTACAATGAGCAGTTCTTC | TRBV7-3 | . | 16 | . | TRBJ2-1
CASSQDASGGWYEQYF | TGCGCCAGCAGCCAAGATGCAAGCGGGGGGTGGTACGAGCAGTACTTC | TRBV4-1 | TRBD2 | 16 | few | TRBJ2-7
CASSLGPREFEQYF | TGTGCCAGCAGCTTAGGTCCGAGGGAGTTCGAGCAGTACTTC | TRBV7-9 | . | 14 | . | TRBJ2-7
CASSFAAGDTQYF | TGTGCCAGCAGCTTTGCAGCAGGGGACACCCAGTACTTC | TRBV7-9 | . | 13 | . | TRBJ2-5
CASSPQGYEQYF | TGTGCCAGCAGCCCACAGGGTTACGAGCAGTACTTC | TRBV5-5 | . | 12 | . | TRBJ2-7
CAGRTGEVEGYTF | TGTGCCGGCCGGACAGGGGAAGTCGAAGGCTACACCTTC | TRBV7-9 | TRBD1 | 13 | . | TRBJ1-2
CASSERASGGAAYEQYF | TGTGCCAGCAGCGAACGAGCGTCGGGGGGGGCCGCCTACGAGCAGTACTTC | TRBV9 | TRBD2 | 17 | . | TRBJ2-7
CASSFLSYGYTF | TGTGCCAGCAGTTTTCTGAGTTATGGCTACACCTTC | TRBV28 | . | 12 | . | TRBJ1-2
CSSSLGSSGSGNEQFF | TGTTCCAGCAGCTTGGGTTCTAGCGGGAGTGGGAATGAGCAGTTCTTC | TRBV7-9 | TRBD2 | 16 | . | TRBJ2-1